Listed below are T cell receptor beta chains from one sample, sequenced in a study of multiple sclerosis patients with progressive multifocal leukoencephalopathy. Data came from immunoSEQ multiplex PCR; TCRdb stores just in-frame clones and leaves some out. The data hold 30,000 to 35,000 clones, with roughly 87% observed a single time. This specimen consisted of PBMCs, obtained from a patient treated with natalizumab. Receptors were obtained from a human donor with progressive multifocal leukoencephalopathy. CDR3s include the opening cysteine and the closing phenylalanine or tryptophan. A D gene is named only where the DNA matches it firmly. Rows may omit the clone size; those that give it use once, few, many or a size class.

V: TRBV28; size: -; J: TRBJ2-2; length: 16; D: -; DNA: TGTGCCAGCAGTCTTATTAGGGGTAGAAACACCGGGGAGCTGTTTTTT; CDR3: CASSLIRGRNTGELFF
V: TRBV19; size: -; J: TRBJ1-4; length: 15; D: -; DNA: TGTGCCAGTAGTAAGATTGAAATGTCTAATGAAAAACTGTTTTTT; CDR3: CASSKIEMSNEKLFF
V: TRBV4-3; size: medium-sized; J: TRBJ1-2; length: 14; D: TRBD1; DNA: TGCGCCAGCAGCACCACAGGGGTCGGGTATGGCTACACCTTC; CDR3: CASSTTGVGYGYTF
V: TRBV28; size: -; J: TRBJ1-6; length: 14; D: TRBD1; DNA: TGTGCCAGCAGCCGGACAGGGGGCCGTTCACCCCTCCACTTT; CDR3: CASSRTGGRSPLHF
V: TRBV28; size: -; J: TRBJ2-7; length: 14; D: -; DNA: TGTGCCAGCAGTTGGGCGGGTGCCTCCTACGAGCAGTACTTC; CDR3: CASSWAGASYEQYF
V: TRBV28; size: -; J: TRBJ2-2; length: 17; D: TRBD1; DNA: TGTGCCAGCAGTTTTTTAGGACAGGGGAAGTCGACCGGGGAGCTGTTTTTT; CDR3: CASSFLGQGKSTGELFF
V: TRBV10-3; size: once; J: TRBJ2-3; length: 18; D: TRBD1; DNA: TGTGCCATCATCCCTGGGGACAGTGGCTCCCTGGTCGCAGATACGCAGTATTTT; CDR3: CAIIPGDSGSLVADTQYF
V: TRBV6-4; size: -; J: TRBJ1-2; length: 13; D: -; DNA: TGTGCCAGCAGACGAAATGAGGGTAGTGGCTACACCTTC; CDR3: CASRRNEGSGYTF
V: TRBV6-1; size: -; J: TRBJ1-4; length: 15; D: -; DNA: TGTGCCAGCAGTGAACCGGGACGGGAGAATGAAAAACTGTTTTTT; CDR3: CASSEPGRENEKLFF
V: TRBV4-1; size: -; J: TRBJ2-1; length: 15; D: -; DNA: TGCGCCAGCAGCCAATTTATTGAGGGTGGGGGTGAGCAGTTCTTC; CDR3: CASSQFIEGGGEQFF
V: TRBV7-8; size: -; J: TRBJ2-1; length: 14; D: TRBD2; DNA: TGTGCCAGCAGCCCCGGGACTACGTACAATGAGCAGTTCTTC; CDR3: CASSPGTTYNEQFF
V: TRBV28; size: -; J: TRBJ1-2; length: 13; D: -; DNA: TGTGCCAGCAGTACGGGTGGCTGGGATGGCTACACCTTC; CDR3: CASSTGGWDGYTF
V: TRBV9; size: -; J: TRBJ1-1; length: 13; D: TRBD1; DNA: TGTGCCAGCGACAGGGGGCAGAACACTGAAGCTTTCTTT; CDR3: CASDRGQNTEAFF
V: TRBV5-4; size: -; J: TRBJ2-3; length: 12; D: -; DNA: TGTGCCAGCAGCTCCCGCACAGATACGCAGTATTTT; CDR3: CASSSRTDTQYF
V: TRBV21-1; size: -; J: TRBJ1-6; length: 15; D: -; DNA: TGTGCCAGCAGCAAGCGGCGGAGGGATTGTTCACCCCTCCACTTT; CDR3: CASSKRRRDCSPLHF
V: TRBV7-8; size: -; J: TRBJ1-5; length: 13; D: -; DNA: TGTGCCAGCAGCCCTACAAAGGGACAGCCCCAGCATTTT; CDR3: CASSPTKGQPQHF
V: TRBV7-2; size: -; J: TRBJ2-5; length: 15; D: TRBD2; DNA: TGTGCCAGCAGCATTGGACTAGCGGGGCCGGAGACCCAGTACTTC; CDR3: CASSIGLAGPETQYF
V: TRBV11-2; size: -; J: TRBJ1-1; length: 14; D: -; DNA: TGTGCCAGCAGCTTAGAGGCAGCGAACACTGAAGCTTTCTTT; CDR3: CASSLEAANTEAFF
V: TRBV28; size: few; J: TRBJ1-2; length: 12; D: -; DNA: TGTGCCAGCAGCCTTGGGGTCTATGGCTACACCTTC; CDR3: CASSLGVYGYTF
V: TRBV20-1; size: -; J: TRBJ2-1; length: 10; D: -; DNA: TGCAGTGCAGTCTACAATGAGCAGTTCTTC; CDR3: CSAVYNEQFF
V: TRBV9; size: once; J: TRBJ1-1; length: 16; D: TRBD1; DNA: TGTGCCAGCAGCGCTCACAGGACAGGGATGAACACTGAAGCTTTCTTT; CDR3: CASSAHRTGMNTEAFF
V: TRBV5-1; size: -; J: TRBJ2-2; length: 19; D: TRBD2; DNA: TGCGCCAGCAGCTTGGAGGGACTAGCGACCATGCGGGACACCGGGGAGCTGTTTTTT; CDR3: CASSLEGLATMRDTGELFF
V: TRBV28; size: -; J: TRBJ1-2; length: 13; D: -; DNA: TGTGTCAGCGTCTGGCAGGGGAATGTTGGCTACACCTTC; CDR3: CVSVWQGNVGYTF
V: TRBV7-9; size: -; J: TRBJ2-3; length: 12; D: -; DNA: TGTGCCAGCAGCTTAGGTGGGAATACGCAGTATTTT; CDR3: CASSLGGNTQYF
V: TRBV29-1; size: -; J: TRBJ2-7; length: 12; D: -; DNA: TGCAGCGTTGAAGAGGCAGTCAACGAGCAGTACTTC; CDR3: CSVEEAVNEQYF
V: TRBV2; size: -; J: TRBJ2-1; length: 15; D: -; DNA: TGTGCCAGCAGTGTGCGGGGCAAGGGGGACAATGAGCAGTTCTTC; CDR3: CASSVRGKGDNEQFF
V: TRBV11-3; size: -; J: TRBJ2-1; length: 14; D: -; DNA: TGTGCCAGCAGCAAGGGGGACTTCTACAATGAGCAGTTCTTC; CDR3: CASSKGDFYNEQFF
V: TRBV9; size: -; J: TRBJ1-1; length: 15; D: -; DNA: TGTGCCAGCAGCCCCCGGGACTACCATAACACTGAAGCTTTCTTT; CDR3: CASSPRDYHNTEAFF
V: TRBV5-1; size: -; J: TRBJ2-7; length: 14; D: TRBD1; DNA: TGTGCCAGCAGAGAGACAGGGGCTCTCTACGAGCAGTACTTC; CDR3: CASRETGALYEQYF
V: TRBV30; size: -; J: TRBJ2-1; length: 19; D: TRBD2; DNA: TGTGCCTGGAGTGGGGCTGGGACTAGCGGTTCCAGGTCCTACAATGAGCAGTTCTTC; CDR3: CAWSGAGTSGSRSYNEQFF
V: TRBV6-5; size: -; J: TRBJ2-2; length: 13; D: -; DNA: TGTGCCAGCAGGCCCTTTGGGACCGGGGAGCTGTTTTTT; CDR3: CASRPFGTGELFF
V: TRBV9; size: -; J: TRBJ2-5; length: 14; D: TRBD2; DNA: TGTGCCAGCAGCGAGAGCGGGGGGACGGAGACCCAGTACTTC; CDR3: CASSESGGTETQYF
V: TRBV19; size: -; J: TRBJ1-4; length: 15; D: TRBD1; DNA: TGTGCCAGTTCAGGACAGGGGGCAACTAATGAAAAACTGTTTTTT; CDR3: CASSGQGATNEKLFF
V: TRBV13; size: once; J: TRBJ1-1; length: 15; D: TRBD1; DNA: TGTGCCAGCAGCCGCGAAGGGGACAGATACACTGAAGCTTTCTTT; CDR3: CASSREGDRYTEAFF
V: TRBV5-1; size: once; J: TRBJ2-7; length: 18; D: TRBD2; DNA: TGCGCCAGCAGCTTGGACACCACCGGGACTAGCTATTCCTACGAGCAGTACTTC; CDR3: CASSLDTTGTSYSYEQYF
V: TRBV7-2; size: -; J: TRBJ2-7; length: 13; D: -; DNA: TGTGCCAGCAGCGCACCGCTTGTTTACGAGCAGTACTTC; CDR3: CASSAPLVYEQYF
V: TRBV5-4; size: once; J: TRBJ1-3; length: 18; D: TRBD1; DNA: TGTGCCAGCAGCTTAGGGGGGGGACAGGCAAGGTCCGGAAACACCATATATTTT; CDR3: CASSLGGGQARSGNTIYF
V: TRBV29-1; size: once; J: TRBJ1-1; length: 13; D: -; DNA: TGCAGCTTTGACGACAGGTCGAACACTGAAGCTTTCTTT; CDR3: CSFDDRSNTEAFF
V: TRBV4-3; size: -; J: TRBJ1-5; length: 14; D: TRBD1; DNA: TGCGCCAGCAGCAAGGACAGGGGCGGTCAGCCCCAGCATTTT; CDR3: CASSKDRGGQPQHF
V: TRBV2; size: -; J: TRBJ2-7; length: 14; D: -; DNA: TGTGCCAGCGGATTAGCGGATGTGGGGTACGAGCAGTACTTC; CDR3: CASGLADVGYEQYF
V: TRBV4-3; size: -; J: TRBJ2-7; length: 17; D: -; DNA: TGCGCCAGCAGCCACCAATTACCGGGACGCAAGAGCTACGAGCAGTACTTC; CDR3: CASSHQLPGRKSYEQYF
V: TRBV7-2; size: -; J: TRBJ2-7; length: 12; D: -; DNA: TGTGCCAGCAGCCCTAAGGTGGGCGAGCAGTACTTC; CDR3: CASSPKVGEQYF
V: TRBV5-1; size: -; J: TRBJ1-4; length: 15; D: TRBD1; DNA: TGCGCCAGCAGCTTGGGACAGGGAGAAAAGAAAAAACTGTTTTTT; CDR3: CASSLGQGEKKKLFF
V: TRBV30; size: -; J: TRBJ2-7; length: 14; D: -; DNA: TGTGCCTCCCAGGACGATCGGGGCATCTACGAGCAGTACTTC; CDR3: CASQDDRGIYEQYF